Below, 27 T cell receptor beta chains from the same sample are listed, as sequenced in a study of T cell responses to AZD1222 COVID-19 vaccine. Using immunoSEQ multiplex PCR, the repertoire was profiled, and TCRdb retains in-frame clones only, with some absent. The sample holds about 160,000 clones, approximately 90% seen once. This specimen consisted of peripheral blood, obtained on day 0 of AZD1222 vaccination. All receptors come from an adult in good health.

This clone was seen a handful of times. The chain has TRBV7-8 and TRBJ2-7; TRBD2 matches 7 bases. The CDR3 loop spans 13 amino acids. With V trimmed by 5 bases and J by 3 bases, 4 bases remained unmatched. Germline loops: CDR1 SGHVS, CDR2 FQNEAQ. The CDR3 protein is CASSGGDVYEQYF. The DNA for the CDR3 is TGTGCCAGCAGCGGGGGGGACGTCTACGAGCAGTACTTC.

This clone appeared a single time. J is TRBJ1-2 and V is TRBV7-2; possible D gene TRBD1, 5 bases. The length of the CDR3 is 15 residues. The germline V gene has CDR1 SGHTA and CDR2 FQGNSA. Trimming took 3 bases from V and 5 from J, leaving 16 bases between them. The CDR3 region is CASSLAGRESYGYTF. CDR3 coding DNA: TGTGCCAGCAGCTTGGCGGGCAGGGAAAGTTATGGCTACACCTTC.

This rearrangement joins TRBV12-3 or TRBV12-4 to TRBJ1-1; D call uncertain. The CDR3 is made up of 13 amino acids. The ends were cut back, 1 base at V and 1 base at J, with 4 bases in the middle. CDR3 sequence (DNA): TGTGCCAGCAGTTTAGAAAAGAACACTGAAGCTTTCTTT. Residues: CASSLEKNTEAFF.

This clone has a single count. The V gene is TRBV29-1, the J gene TRBJ1-3; perhaps TRBD1 as D (5 bases). The CDR3 extends over 13 amino acids. Looked up from germline, CDR1 is SQVTM and CDR2 is ANQGSEA. Trimming shortened V by 6 bases and J by 4 bases, and 13 bases separated the two germline ends. CDR3 residues: CSVLGLGGNTIYF. CDR3 nucleotide sequence: TGCAGCGTGCTGGGACTCGGGGGAAACACCATATATTTT.

V usage is TRBV7-2 and J usage is TRBJ2-1, with TRBD1 matching 10 bases. V dropped 5 bases and J dropped 8; count of bases not matched to a gene: 9. CDR1 and CDR2 from the germline V gene are SGHTA and FQGNSA. This CDR3 spans 15 amino acids. DNA for the CDR3: TGTGCCAGCAGCGCCTTCCGACAGGGGGCTGATGAGCAGTTCTTC. Encoded protein: CASSAFRQGADEQFF.

A single count supports this clone. The J gene is TRBJ2-1, the V gene TRBV5-1, with 8 bases fitting TRBD1. V dropped 4 bases and J dropped 4; count of bases not matched to a gene: 4. The CDR3 length is 14 residues. The germline gives CDR1 SGHRS, CDR2 YFSETQ. Here the CDR3 DNA reads TGCGCCAGCAGCGACAGGGGACAATACAATGAGCAGTTCTTC. This sequence encodes CASSDRGQYNEQFF.

The rearrangement links TRBV2 to TRBJ1-6; D unclear. Germline V gives CDR1 SNHLY, CDR2 FYNNEI. This CDR3 is 12 amino acids long. The CDR3 region is CGVREDDSPLHF. The CDR3 bases are TGTGGAGTCCGGGAGGACGATTCACCCCTCCACTTT.

The chain couples TRBV7-9 to TRBJ1-1; 7 bases line up with TRBD1. Looked up from germline, CDR1 is SEHNR and CDR2 is FQNEAQ (reference sequence). V shed 6 bases and J 3 bases; nucleotides not matched to a gene: 1. The CDR3 is 12 residues long. The CDR3 protein is CASRTGDTEAFF. For the CDR3, the DNA is TGTGCCAGCAGAACAGGGGACACTGAAGCTTTCTTT.

The chain joins TRBV19 to TRBJ1-3, with D maybe TRBD1 (5 bases). Germline V CDR1 and CDR2: LNHDA, SQIVND (reference sequence). The length of the CDR3 is 16 residues. Trimming removed 3 bases from V and 2 bases from J, with 14 bases in between. The CDR3 sequence is CASSILQDPTGNTIYF. The DNA for the CDR3 is TGTGCCAGTAGTATCCTACAGGACCCAACTGGAAACACCATATATTTT.

As regards this clone: Other nucleotide sequences from this sample produce the same CDR3. The chain is built from TRBV9 and TRBJ1-1; no clear D gene. V shed 0 bases and J shed 1 base, with 4 bases lying between them. CDR1 and CDR2 (germline): SGDLS, YYNGEE. The CDR3 spans 13 residues. The CDR3: CASSVGPNTEAFF. The DNA of the CDR3 is TGTGCCAGCAGCGTAGGGCCGAACACTGAAGCTTTCTTT.

The chain couples TRBV27 to TRBJ1-3; no definite D call. The CDR3 runs to 17 residues. Germline V gene data show CDR1 as MNHEY and CDR2 as SMNVEV (reference sequence). Trimming stripped 6 bases from V and 0 bases from J, with 18 bases between. The CDR3 DNA follows: TGTGCCAGCAGCTATTCCTCTCCAGGCCTCTCTGGAAACACCATATATTTT. Its protein is CASSYSSPGLSGNTIYF.

This chain joins TRBV6-5 and TRBJ1-2, with D possibly matching TRBD1 (6 bases). V was pared by 5 bases and J by 0 bases, with 13 bases between. Germline lookup yields CDR1 MNHEY and CDR2 SVGAGI. This CDR3 region has 15 residues. CDR3 DNA sequence: TGTGCCAGCAGTAAACAGGGTGCGCCTAACTATGGCTACACCTTC. It is translated as CASSKQGAPNYGYTF.

The CDR3 protein is CAWSVLIGRTEAFF. DNA of the CDR3: TGTGCCTGGAGTGTCCTTATAGGGAGGACTGAAGCTTTCTTT. This chain links TRBV30 with TRBJ1-1; no clear D gene. The germline V and J ends were trimmed by 0 bases and 5 bases, with 13 bases remaining between them. The length of the CDR3 is 14 residues. In germline, CDR1 is GTSNPN, CDR2 SVGIG (reference sequence).

This chain joins TRBV19 and TRBJ1-2; no clear D. Germline lookup yields CDR1 LNHDA and CDR2 SQIVND (reference sequence). There are 14 residues in the CDR3. Deletions cut 8 bases from V and 1 base from J, with 14 bases between. CDR3 DNA sequence: TGTGCCAGTCGAAGTGAGGCCTATAACTATGGCTACACCTTC. Protein: CASRSEAYNYGYTF.

The count of this clone is one. This sequence joins TRBV27 and TRBJ1-1; weak D call: TRBD1 (6 bases). V dropped 6 bases and J dropped 7 bases, with 15 bases sitting between them. Germline V gives CDR1 MNHEY, CDR2 SMNVEV (reference sequence). The length of the CDR3 is 13 residues. The CDR3 DNA follows: TGTGCCAGCAGCTGGACAGTTAGAGGTGAAGCTTTCTTT. Translating it yields CASSWTVRGEAFF.

Only one count was recorded for this clone. J is TRBJ1-5 and V is TRBV6-5; D may be TRBD1 (5 bases). Germline V gives CDR1 MNHEY, CDR2 SVGAGI. This CDR3 spans 15 amino acids. Trimming took off 5 bases at V and 3 bases at J, with 14 bases between the two ends. The CDR3 DNA follows: TGTGCCAGCAGTCCCGGAGACAGTCCCAATCAGCCCCAGCATTTT. Its translation: CASSPGDSPNQPQHF.

V and J are TRBV5-1 and TRBJ2-3; TRBD2 matches 7 bases. The length of the CDR3 is 14 residues. V lost 6 bases to trimming and J lost 4 bases; unmatched junction nucleotides: 8. Germline V CDR1 and CDR2: SGHRS, YFSETQ. The CDR3 sequence: CASTGGGVADTQYF. The CDR3 DNA is TGCGCCAGCACGGGAGGAGGGGTGGCAGATACGCAGTATTTT.

This chain connects TRBV28 to TRBJ2-7; D is perhaps TRBD1 or TRBD2 (5 bases each). Per the germline V gene, CDR1 is MDHEN and CDR2 is SYDVKM. Trimming removed 5 bases from V and 3 bases from J, with 11 bases in between. The CDR3 extends over 13 amino acids. In nucleotides, the CDR3 is TGTGCCAGCAGTCCAGGGACCTTCTACGAGCAGTACTTC. It translates to CASSPGTFYEQYF.

The chain joins TRBV3-1 (or the pseudogene TRBV3-2) to TRBJ1-5, with D possibly TRBD1 on 6 matching bases. This CDR3 comprises 15 residues. V dropped 0 bases and J dropped 7 bases, with 13 bases sitting between them. CDR1 is LGHDT and CDR2 is YNNKEL in the germline V gene (reference sequence). This CDR3 is CASSQEARGLQPQHF. For the CDR3, the DNA is TGTGCCAGCAGCCAAGAGGCCAGGGGATTGCAGCCCCAGCATTTT.

The chain uses TRBV9 and TRBJ2-7; 16 positions agree with TRBD2. Trimming took 2 bases from V and 2 from J; bases not matched to a gene: 7. CDR1 is SGDLS and CDR2 is YYNGEE in the germline V gene. The CDR3 covers 18 residues. The CDR3, as DNA: TGTGCCAGCAGCGTGACACCGGGACTAGCGGGGGGGCCCTACGAGCAGTACTTC. It is translated as CASSVTPGLAGGPYEQYF.

This clone was seen more than once but under ten times. The chain is built from TRBV7-2 and TRBJ2-7; D perhaps matches TRBD1 (5 bases). Germline CDR1 SGHTA, CDR2 FQGNSA. V lost 3 bases and J 3 bases, leaving 12 bases between the germline ends. The CDR3 length is 14 residues. DNA for the CDR3: TGTGCCAGCAGCTTTGGGTTCAGGGTCTACGAGCAGTACTTC. Amino acids: CASSFGFRVYEQYF. The full variable domain, with the rest looked up from reference TRBV7-2 and TRBJ2-7, is GAGVSQSPSNKVTEKGKDVELRCDPISGHTALYWYRQSLGQGLEFLIYFQGNSAPDKSGLPSDRFSAERTGGSVSTLTIQRTQQEDSAVYLCASSFGFRVYEQYFGPGTRLTVT.

This chain connects TRBV11-2 to TRBJ1-5; tentative D call: TRBD1 (6 bases). There are 15 residues in the CDR3. Trimming took 6 bases from V and 0 from J, leaving 12 bases between them. Per the germline V gene, CDR1 is SGHAT and CDR2 is FQNNGV. The CDR3 reads CASSTDSSSNQPQHF. CDR3 bases: TGTGCCAGCAGTACGGACAGCTCTAGCAATCAGCCCCAGCATTTT. The full variable domain, in which reference TRBV11-2 and TRBJ1-5 provide the parts outside the CDR3, is EAGVAQSPRYKIIEKRQSVAFWCNPISGHATLYWYQQILGQGPKLLIQFQNNGVVDDSQLPKDRFSAERLKGVDSTLKIQPAKLEDSAVYLCASSTDSSSNQPQHFGDGTRLSIL.

This clone is a singleton in its sample. J is TRBJ1-4 and V is TRBV6-5, with no clear D. Trimming stripped 5 bases from V and 7 bases from J, with 14 bases between. CDR1 MNHEY and CDR2 SVGAGI come from the germline V gene. The CDR3 spans 14 residues. For the CDR3, the DNA is TGTGCCAGCAGTCGGTGGGAGGAGGGTGAAAAACTGTTTTTT. Residues: CASSRWEEGEKLFF.

The chain employs TRBV30 and TRBJ2-7, with D perhaps TRBD1 (6 bases). This CDR3 is 12 amino acids long. Germline V gives CDR1 GTSNPN, CDR2 SVGIG (reference sequence). Trimming pared 6 bases from V and 3 bases from J, leaving 12 bases between. CDR3 nucleotides: TGTGCCTGCCGGGACACCAACTACGAGCAGTACTTC. Translation gives CACRDTNYEQYF.

This rearrangement joins TRBV5-1 to TRBJ1-1; D not certain. V lost 1 base, J lost 8 bases, and 12 bases lay in between. Germline V gives CDR1 SGHRS, CDR2 YFSETQ. The CDR3 consists of 13 residues. Here the CDR3 reads CASSLSTQKEAFF. The CDR3 DNA reads as TGCGCCAGCAGCTTGTCGACCCAAAAAGAAGCTTTCTTT.

The V gene is TRBV7-2, the J gene TRBJ1-6, with D tentatively TRBD1 (5 bases). Looked up from germline, CDR1 is SGHTA and CDR2 is FQGNSA. With 8 bases removed from V and 0 bases from J, the gap between germline ends came to 17 bases. The CDR3 totals 17 residues. CDR3 bases: TGTGCCAGCCATCGATGGGCAGGGAGCTCCTATAATTCACCCCTCCACTTT. Its protein product is CASHRWAGSSYNSPLHF.

This chain joins TRBV12-3 or TRBV12-4 and TRBJ1-1; D is possibly TRBD1 (6 bases). V was trimmed by 6 bases and J by 7 bases, leaving 15 bases between them. CDR3 size: 13 residues. CDR3 coding DNA: TGTGCCAGCAGCGACAGGTGGGGAAATGAAGCTTTCTTT. This gives the protein CASSDRWGNEAFF.